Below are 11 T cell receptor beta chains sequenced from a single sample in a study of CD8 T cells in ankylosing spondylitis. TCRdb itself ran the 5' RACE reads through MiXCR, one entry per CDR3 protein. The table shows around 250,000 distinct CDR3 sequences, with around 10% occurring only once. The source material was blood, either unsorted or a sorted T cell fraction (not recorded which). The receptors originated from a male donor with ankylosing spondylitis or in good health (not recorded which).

The CDR3, as DNA: TGCGCCAGCAGCTTGGCGGATTTAGACGAAAAACTGTTTTTT. Encoded protein: CASSLADLDEKLFF. The rearrangement uses TRBV5-1 and TRBJ1-4, with unresolved D. Trimming took 0 bases from V and 8 from J, leaving 11 bases between them. CDR3 length: 14 amino acids. The germline CDR1 and CDR2 sequences are SGHRS and YFSETQ.

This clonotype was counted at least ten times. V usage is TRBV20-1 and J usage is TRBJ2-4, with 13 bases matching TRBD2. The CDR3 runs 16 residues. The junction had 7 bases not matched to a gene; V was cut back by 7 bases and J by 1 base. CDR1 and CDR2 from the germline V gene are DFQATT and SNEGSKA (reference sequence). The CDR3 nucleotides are TGCAGTGGAGGGACTAGCGGGACCCTCGCCAAAAACATTCAGTACTTC. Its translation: CSGGTSGTLAKNIQYF.

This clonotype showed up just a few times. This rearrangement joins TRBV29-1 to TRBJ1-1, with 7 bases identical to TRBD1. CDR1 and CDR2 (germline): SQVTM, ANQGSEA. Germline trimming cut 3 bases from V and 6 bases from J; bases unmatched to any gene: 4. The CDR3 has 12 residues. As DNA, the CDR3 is TGCAGCGTTGACTTGACAGGGTCTGAAGCTTTCTTT. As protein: CSVDLTGSEAFF.

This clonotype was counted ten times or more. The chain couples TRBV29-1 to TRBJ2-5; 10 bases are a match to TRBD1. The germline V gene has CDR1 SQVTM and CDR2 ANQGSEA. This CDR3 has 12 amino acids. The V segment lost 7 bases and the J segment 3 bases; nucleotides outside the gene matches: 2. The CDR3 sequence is CSAGQGEETQYF. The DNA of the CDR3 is TGCAGCGCAGGACAGGGGGAAGAGACCCAGTACTTC.

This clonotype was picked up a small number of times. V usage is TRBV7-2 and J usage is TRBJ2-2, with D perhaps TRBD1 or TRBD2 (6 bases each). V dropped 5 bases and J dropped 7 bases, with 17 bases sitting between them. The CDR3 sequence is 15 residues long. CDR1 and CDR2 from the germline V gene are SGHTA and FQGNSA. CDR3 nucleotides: TGTGCCAGCAGCCTAACTAGGGGGGCCCACGGGGAGCTGTTTTTT. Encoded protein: CASSLTRGAHGELFF.

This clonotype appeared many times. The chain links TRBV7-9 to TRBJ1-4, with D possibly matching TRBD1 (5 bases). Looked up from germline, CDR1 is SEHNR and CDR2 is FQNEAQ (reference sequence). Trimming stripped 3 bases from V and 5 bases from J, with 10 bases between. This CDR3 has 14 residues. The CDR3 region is CASSLMSGNEKLFF. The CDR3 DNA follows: TGTGCCAGCAGCTTGATGTCAGGGAATGAAAAACTGTTTTTT.

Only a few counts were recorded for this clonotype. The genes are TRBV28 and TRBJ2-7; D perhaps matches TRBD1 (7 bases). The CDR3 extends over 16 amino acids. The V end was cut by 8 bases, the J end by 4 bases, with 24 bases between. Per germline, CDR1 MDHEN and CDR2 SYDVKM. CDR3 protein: CASYAGGPGLKYEQYF. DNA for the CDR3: TGTGCCAGCTACGCAGGGGGGCCAGGGTTGAAGTACGAGCAGTACTTC.

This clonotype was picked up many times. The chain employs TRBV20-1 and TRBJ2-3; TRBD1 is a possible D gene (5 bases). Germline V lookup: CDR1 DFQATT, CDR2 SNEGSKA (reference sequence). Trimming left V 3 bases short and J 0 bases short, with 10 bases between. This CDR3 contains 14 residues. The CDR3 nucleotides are TGCAGTGCTAGCGGGCAGGGAAGCACAGATACGCAGTATTTT. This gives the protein CSASGQGSTDTQYF.

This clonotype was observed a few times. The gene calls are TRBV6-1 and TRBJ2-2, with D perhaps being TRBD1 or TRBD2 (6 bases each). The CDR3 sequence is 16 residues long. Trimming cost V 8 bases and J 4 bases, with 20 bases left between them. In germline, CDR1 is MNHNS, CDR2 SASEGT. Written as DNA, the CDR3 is TGTGCCAGCCGTGGGACCGGGGGCCGTTTCACCGGGGAGCTGTTTTTT. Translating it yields CASRGTGGRFTGELFF.

The CDR3 protein is CASSSPVAGPGEQYF. In nucleotides, the CDR3 is TGTGCCAGCAGTTCCCCGGTAGCGGGACCTGGGGAGCAGTACTTC. The chain combines TRBV28 with TRBJ2-7; 8 bases are shared with TRBD2. Looked up from germline, CDR1 is MDHEN and CDR2 is SYDVKM. With V trimmed by 4 bases and J by 7 bases, 12 bases remained unmatched. This CDR3 is 15 amino acids long.

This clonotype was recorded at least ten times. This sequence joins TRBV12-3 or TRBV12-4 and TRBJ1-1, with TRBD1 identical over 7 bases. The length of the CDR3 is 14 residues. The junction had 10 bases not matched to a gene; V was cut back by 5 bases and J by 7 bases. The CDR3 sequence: CASSRDSIVGEAFF. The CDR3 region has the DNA TGTGCCAGCAGTCGGGACAGCATAGTTGGTGAAGCTTTCTTT.